Listed here are 7 T cell receptor beta chains from one sample, sequenced in a study of blood T cells in healthy people across ages. A second about 7 to 11 cycle PCR used barcoded and J-beta primers. TCRdb re-derived calls from the 5' RACE reads in MiXCR, one entry per CDR3 protein. The sample carries approximately 810,000 distinct CDR3 sequences, under 40% recorded once. Sequencing input: blood. The receptors come from a man between 18 and 35 years old in good health.

With respect to this clonotype: This may be a read error, as it is one base from a much larger clone. This chain joins TRBV20-1 and TRBJ2-1; D is uncertain. The CDR3 covers 12 residues. Germline CDR1 is DFQATT and CDR2 is SNEGSKA (reference sequence). CDR3 in amino acids: CSARRGYNERFF. The CDR3 DNA reads as TGCAGTGCTAGGCGCGGTTACAATGAGCGGTTCTTC.

This clonotype was picked up many times. The V call is TRBV7-2, the J call TRBJ2-5, with D uncertain. Trimming shortened V by 6 bases and J by 2 bases, and 13 bases separated the two germline ends. In germline, CDR1 is SGHTA, CDR2 FQGNSA. CDR3 length: 14 amino acids. The DNA of the CDR3 is TGTGCCAGCAGACGACACCTCCCTCAAGAGACCCAGTACTTC. Its translation is CASRRHLPQETQYF.

This chain connects TRBV5-1 to TRBJ2-3, with D unclear. The CDR3 length is 14 residues. The V end lost 0 bases, the J end lost 6 bases, and 11 bases lay between the germline ends. Germline V gives CDR1 SGHRS, CDR2 YFSETQ. CDR3: CASSLAFPPDTQYF. The CDR3 bases are TGCGCCAGCAGCTTGGCCTTTCCCCCCGATACGCAGTATTTT.

Written as DNA, the CDR3 is TGCGCCAGCAGCCGATTGGGGCAGGTAACCTACGAGCAGTACTTC. Translated, it gives CASSRLGQVTYEQYF. This rearrangement joins TRBV4-3 to TRBJ2-7; tentative D call: TRBD1 (5 bases). The germline V gene encodes CDR1 LGHNA and CDR2 YSLEER. This CDR3 spans 15 amino acids. V lost 4 bases, J lost 2 bases, and 15 bases lay in between.

This clonotype has more than one count but fewer than ten. CDR3 DNA: TGCGCCAGCAGCTTCCGGGACAGACAAGAGACCCAGTACTTC. Translation gives CASSFRDRQETQYF. The V call is TRBV5-1, the J call TRBJ2-5; 7 bases match TRBD1. The germline CDR1 and CDR2 sequences are SGHRS and YFSETQ. CDR3 length: 14 amino acids. V was clipped by 2 bases and J by 2 bases; unmatched bases: 3.

Only a few counts were recorded for this clonotype. The chain carries TRBV29-1 and TRBJ1-5, with 11 bases identical to TRBD1. Unmatched junction bases numbered 10, after V lost 6 bases and J lost 6 bases. This CDR3 is 15 amino acids long. Germline loops: CDR1 SQVTM, CDR2 ANQGSEA. CDR3 coding DNA: TGCAGCGTCGCCCTGGGGACAGGGGGTAGTCAGCCCCAGCATTTT. This sequence encodes CSVALGTGGSQPQHF.

This clonotype was counted ten times or more. In nucleotides, the CDR3 is TGTGCCAGCAGTTTTGACCCGGGGGAGACCCAGTACTTC. This sequence encodes CASSFDPGETQYF. The J gene is TRBJ2-5, the V gene TRBV12-3 or TRBV12-4; TRBD2 is a possible D gene (5 bases). V was trimmed by 3 bases and J by 5 bases, leaving 10 bases between them. The CDR3 runs to 13 residues.